These 7 T cell receptor beta chains originate from one sample sequenced in a study of blood T cell repertoires in COVID-19. The protocol was immunoSEQ multiplex PCR, while the TCRdb copy is restricted to in-frame clones and leaves out a portion. The sample yields 70,000 to 95,000 clones, about four fifths seen once. Sample: peripheral blood. The source of these receptors is a woman in her thirties or forties with active or convalescent COVID-19.

The chain carries TRBV4-3 and TRBJ2-1; 7 bases are a match to TRBD1. Germline CDR1 and CDR2: LGHNA and YSLEER. The CDR3 sequence is 13 residues long. V lost 4 bases, J lost 8 bases, and 5 bases stayed unmatched. The CDR3 loop reads CASSPKQGHEQFF. The CDR3 DNA is TGCGCCAGCAGCCCAAAACAGGGGCATGAGCAGTTCTTC.

The chain recombines TRBV11-2 with TRBJ2-7; 9 bases are a match to TRBD1. V lost 3 bases, J lost 6 bases, and 6 bases stayed unmatched. The CDR3 extends over 14 amino acids. Germline assignment: CDR1 SGHAT and CDR2 FQNNGV. The CDR3 bases are TGTGCCAGCAGCTTCCCGGACAGGGGTCCCGAGCAGTACTTC. Protein sequence: CASSFPDRGPEQYF.

This clone was detected once. This sequence joins TRBV28 and TRBJ2-2, with TRBD1 matching 10 bases. CDR1 is MDHEN, CDR2 SYDVKM, per germline. Unmatched junction bases numbered 1, after V lost 5 bases and J lost 1 base. The CDR3 extends over 15 amino acids. The CDR3 bases are TGTGCCAGCAGTCGGGACAGGGGGAACACCGGGGAGCTGTTTTTT. It yields the protein CASSRDRGNTGELFF.

The chain uses TRBV5-1 and TRBJ1-3; weak D call: TRBD1 (5 bases). CDR3 length equals 14 residues. V was pared by 2 bases and J by 2 bases, with 8 bases between. Germline loops: CDR1 SGHRS, CDR2 YFSETQ. Written as DNA, the CDR3 is TGCGCCAGCAGCTTCGACAGAACTGGAAACACCATATATTTT. Translation: CASSFDRTGNTIYF.

V and J are TRBV28 and TRBJ2-5; 8 bases line up with TRBD1. CDR1 is MDHEN and CDR2 is SYDVKM in the germline V gene. The CDR3 consists of 16 residues. V lost 5 bases, J lost 6 bases, and 14 bases stayed unmatched. In nucleotides, the CDR3 is TGTGCCAGCAGTACTGGGACAGGACGCATTGGGAAGACCCAGTACTTC. Translating gives CASSTGTGRIGKTQYF.

The rearrangement links TRBV6-5 to TRBJ2-5; D remains unclear. The CDR3 is made up of 13 amino acids. V shed 6 bases and J shed 7 bases, with 15 bases lying between them. Germline lookup yields CDR1 MNHEY and CDR2 SVGAGI. The CDR3 nucleotides read TGTGCCAGCAGCTCCCCCAAGGCAGGGACCCAGTACTTC. It is translated as CASSSPKAGTQYF.

This clone was detected only a few times. The chain recombines TRBV10-3 with TRBJ1-4; D unclear. Trimming took off 1 base at V and 7 bases at J, with 7 bases between the two ends. Germline loops: CDR1 ENHRY, CDR2 SYGVKD. The CDR3 sequence is 13 residues long. CDR3: CAISEYSSEKLFF. CDR3 in DNA: TGTGCCATCAGTGAGTACTCCTCTGAAAAACTGTTTTTT.